This T cell receptor (beta chain) was recorded in a study of monozygotic twins with inflammatory bowel disease. TCRdb reprocessed the 5' RACE reads, keeping one entry per CDR3 protein, no DNA. The table for this sample gives 300,000 to 400,000 distinct CDR3 sequences. Worth noting for this clonotype: Antigen specificity is unknown.

The draw for each donor consisted of a single 2.5 ml blood sample. Overall study findings and caveats: No difference in repertoire similarity was seen between concordant and discordant twins, possibly because power was limited.

What was sequenced was blood. This TCR was sampled from a human donor with ulcerative colitis or Crohn's disease, or a healthy co-twin of an affected twin (not recorded which).

CDR3 residues: CSARVMGSPLHF. This chain links TRBV20-1 with TRBJ1-6. The CDR3 is made up of 12 amino acids. CDR1 DFQATT and CDR2 SNEGSKA come from the germline V gene (reference sequence).